This entry lists 16 T cell receptor beta chains sequenced from one sample in a study of shared clonotypes between healthy human individuals (dated by TCRdb to between 2020 and 2021). Library preparation employed the immunoSEQ multiplex PCR assay. TCRdb provides this immuneACCESS table in a form limited to in-frame rearrangements. Some clones are lacking; in checked studies, under half of them reflect an unresolved V gene, and why the rest are absent is not known. In all, the sample holds roughly 490,000 clones, and about 80% of those were seen once. The ten largest clones represent about an eighth of the sample. Sequencing used PBMCs. The receptors derive from a woman between 35 and 50 years old in good health. Some clones in this sample may be carry-over from other donors' samples.

This chain links TRBV18 with TRBJ2-1, with D hard to call. V lost 3 bases, J lost 9 bases, and 12 bases lay in between. The germline V gene encodes CDR1 KGHSH and CDR2 LQKENI. The CDR3 totals 13 residues. CDR3: CASSPASLSEQFF. The CDR3, as DNA: TGTGCCAGCTCACCTGCTAGTCTTAGTGAGCAGTTCTTC.

This clone is a singleton in its sample. This chain uses TRBV28 with TRBJ2-1; 16 bases agree with TRBD2. Germline V CDR1 and CDR2: MDHEN, SYDVKM. The CDR3 totals 17 residues. With 5 bases clipped from V and 6 bases from J, the junction kept 7 bases outside the gene matches. The CDR3 nucleotides are TGTGCCAGCAGTCTAGGGACTAGCGGGAGGGCCCGCAATGAGCAGTTCTTC. Protein: CASSLGTSGRARNEQFF.

V usage is TRBV6-5 and J usage is TRBJ2-2; 7 bases map to TRBD2. V was pared by 0 bases and J by 5 bases, with 3 bases of the junction left unmatched. The CDR3 is 15 residues long. Germline V gives CDR1 MNHEY, CDR2 SVGAGI. The chain's CDR3 is CASSYSGTKTGELFF. The CDR3 nucleotides read TGTGCCAGCAGTTACTCGGGGACTAAAACCGGGGAGCTGTTTTTT.

This rearrangement joins TRBV27 to TRBJ1-1; the D is unclear. V was trimmed by 5 bases and J by 0 bases, leaving 13 bases between them. From germline, CDR1 is MNHEY and CDR2 SMNVEV (reference sequence). This CDR3 contains 15 residues. CDR3 bases: TGTGCCAGCAGTCCATACAGTTTCATGAACACTGAAGCTTTCTTT. Translated: CASSPYSFMNTEAFF.

In DNA, the CDR3 is TGTGCCAGCAGTTATTTAGGCACCGCCAAAAACATTCAGTACTTC. As protein: CASSYLGTAKNIQYF. V is TRBV6-6 and J is TRBJ2-4; D call uncertain. V was clipped by 3 bases and J by 1 base, with 10 bases between them. CDR3 length: 15 amino acids. In germline, CDR1 is MNHNY, CDR2 SVGAGI (reference sequence).

This clone occurred a few times. The genes are TRBV29-1 and TRBJ2-5, with unresolved D. The last part of the DNA fits TRBJ2-7 better; the J call may be wrong. CDR1 SQVTM and CDR2 ANQGSEA come from the germline V gene. The CDR3 sequence is 14 residues long. The DNA for the CDR3 is TGCAGCGTTGAGGTGGGCTATCTCGATCGCGAGCAGTACTTC. It specifies CSVEVGYLDREQYF.

This clone was recorded at least ten times. CDR3 residues: CASSLYSQETQYF. DNA of the CDR3: TGTGCCAGCAGCTTATACAGCCAAGAGACCCAGTACTTC. This chain uses TRBV7-6 with TRBJ2-5; D unresolved. The CDR3 sequence is 13 residues long. Trimming shortened V by 2 bases and J by 1 base, and 5 bases separated the two germline ends. Germline assignment: CDR1 SGHVS and CDR2 FNYEAQ.

This chain links TRBV28 with TRBJ2-7; tentative D call: TRBD2 (5 bases). CDR3 length: 14 residues. The ends were cut back, 5 bases at V and 5 bases at J, with 16 bases in the middle. The germline V gene has CDR1 MDHEN and CDR2 SYDVKM. CDR3 nucleotides: TGTGCCAGCAGTCCACGGGATCCCTGGAACGAGCAGTACTTC. Its protein product is CASSPRDPWNEQYF.

The V call is TRBV7-2, the J call TRBJ2-1; 9 bases map to TRBD2. Germline values: CDR1 SGHTA, CDR2 FQGNSA. V lost 3 bases, J lost 2 bases, and 2 bases stayed unmatched. The CDR3 totals 15 residues. CDR3 coding DNA: TGTGCCAGCAGCTTGACTAGCGGAACCTACAATGAGCAGTTCTTC. Translation gives CASSLTSGTYNEQFF.

The rearrangement joins TRBV19 to TRBJ1-2, with D possibly matching TRBD1 (5 bases). The CDR3 runs to 15 residues. Trimming removed 3 bases from V and 2 bases from J, with 13 bases in between. Germline V lookup: CDR1 LNHDA, CDR2 SQIVND (reference sequence). CDR3 nucleotide sequence: TGTGCCAGTAGTATCCGGGACTCCCAGAACTATGGCTACACCTTC. This gives the protein CASSIRDSQNYGYTF.

This clone was detected ten times or more. The V gene is TRBV5-1, the J gene TRBJ2-1, with D perhaps TRBD1 or TRBD2 (5 bases each). Between the trimmed V and J ends, which lost 1 base and 8 bases, there was a span of 13 bases. Germline V gene lookup returns CDR1 SGHRS and CDR2 YFSETQ. CDR3 length equals 14 residues. CDR3 loop: CASSLTGPPDEQFF. The DNA of the CDR3 is TGCGCCAGCAGCTTGACGGGGCCCCCAGATGAGCAGTTCTTC.

The J gene is TRBJ1-4, the V gene TRBV13; D remains unclear. The CDR3 spans 12 residues. CDR1 and CDR2 (germline): PRHDT, FYEKMQ (reference sequence). Trimming cost V 2 bases and J 8 bases, with 6 bases left between them. The CDR3, as DNA: TGTGCCAGCAGCTTATTGGGGGAAAAACTGTTTTTT. Translated: CASSLLGEKLFF.

The V gene is TRBV6-5, the J gene TRBJ2-7; D is perhaps TRBD1 (7 bases). In germline, CDR1 is MNHEY, CDR2 SVGAGI. This CDR3 region has 14 residues. Trimming pared 2 bases from V and 6 bases from J, leaving 14 bases between. CDR3 in amino acids: CASSYDRDLGEQYF. The CDR3 DNA follows: TGTGCCAGCAGTTACGACAGGGACTTGGGCGAGCAGTACTTC.

The rearrangement uses TRBV4-1 and TRBJ1-3; TRBD1 aligns across 9 bases. With 4 bases clipped from V and 7 bases from J, the junction kept 8 bases outside the gene matches. Germline V lookup: CDR1 MGHRA, CDR2 YSYEKL. CDR3 length: 15 residues. The CDR3: CASSRGTGNRNTIYF. The DNA of the CDR3 is TGCGCCAGCAGCCGAGGGACAGGGAATCGTAACACCATATATTTT.

This clone came up once. The chain employs TRBV2 and TRBJ1-6; maybe TRBD1 (5 bases). CDR1 and CDR2 from the germline V gene are SNHLY and FYNNEI. The CDR3 length is 11 residues. V lost 6 bases and J 11 bases, leaving 8 bases between the germline ends. The CDR3 DNA reads as TGTGCCAGCAGGGAGACAGCACCCCTCCACTTT. It is translated as CASRETAPLHF.

This clone was found once. With a far larger clone one base away, a read error is the likely cause. V and J are TRBV30 and TRBJ1-1, with D maybe TRBD1 (6 bases). V was clipped by 4 bases and J by 7 bases, with 16 bases between them. The germline CDR1 and CDR2 sequences are GTSNPN and SVGIG (reference sequence). This CDR3 region has 13 residues. The CDR3 nucleotides read TGTGCCTGGACCAGGCGGAAGGACAGTGAAGCTTTCTTT. Translated, it gives CAWTRRKDSEAFF.